This TCR beta chain was sequenced during a study of blood T cell repertoires in COVID-19. Study-level information: Samples representing acute and convalescent COVID-19 were sourced from the United States, Italy and Spain. Nucleic acid was either cDNA or gDNA, and it came from T cells, B-cell-depleted T cells, or PBMCs.

Per the study methods: Estimates of nucleated cell counts were drawn from the amplification of reference gene primers. Clones were read by immunoSEQ multiplex PCR, and TCRdb kept only the in-frame ones, dropping some. V, J and clone size reflect that table, while D and trimming were determined from the DNA. The repertoire holds over 130,000 clones, with about 90% as singletons. Sequencing input: peripheral blood. This sequence was found in a woman aged 55-70 years with active or convalescent COVID-19.

The CDR3 sequence: CASSLGQGRSYEQYF. DNA of the CDR3: TGTGCCAGCAGCCTCGGACAGGGGCGATCCTACGAGCAGTACTTC. This chain uses TRBV7-2 with TRBJ2-7; 9 nucleotides match TRBD1. Germline V CDR1 and CDR2: SGHTA, FQGNSA. CDR3 length: 15 amino acids. V lost 5 bases to trimming and J lost 1 base; unmatched junction nucleotides: 6.